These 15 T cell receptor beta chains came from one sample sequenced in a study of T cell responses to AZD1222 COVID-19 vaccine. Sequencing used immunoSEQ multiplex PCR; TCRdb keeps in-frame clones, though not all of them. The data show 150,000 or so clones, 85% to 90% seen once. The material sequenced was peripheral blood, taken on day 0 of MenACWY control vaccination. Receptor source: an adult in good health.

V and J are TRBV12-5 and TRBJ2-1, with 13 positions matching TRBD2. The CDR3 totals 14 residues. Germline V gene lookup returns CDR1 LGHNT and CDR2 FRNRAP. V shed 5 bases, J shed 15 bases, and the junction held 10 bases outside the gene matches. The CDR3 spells CASGGGLAGVNPFF. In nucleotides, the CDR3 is TGTGCTAGTGGTGGTGGACTAGCGGGAGTCAATCCGTTCTTC.

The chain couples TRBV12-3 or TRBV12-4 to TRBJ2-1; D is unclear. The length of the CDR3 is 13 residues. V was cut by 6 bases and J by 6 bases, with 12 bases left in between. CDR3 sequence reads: CASSLILGNEQFF. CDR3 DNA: TGTGCCAGCAGCCTAATCCTAGGCAATGAGCAGTTCTTC.

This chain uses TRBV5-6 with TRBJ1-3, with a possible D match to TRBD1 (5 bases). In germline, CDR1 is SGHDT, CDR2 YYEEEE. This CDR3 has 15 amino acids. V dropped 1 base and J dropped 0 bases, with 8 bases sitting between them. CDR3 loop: CASSLRGTSGNTIYF. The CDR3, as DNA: TGTGCCAGCAGCTTGAGGGGTACCTCTGGAAACACCATATATTTT.

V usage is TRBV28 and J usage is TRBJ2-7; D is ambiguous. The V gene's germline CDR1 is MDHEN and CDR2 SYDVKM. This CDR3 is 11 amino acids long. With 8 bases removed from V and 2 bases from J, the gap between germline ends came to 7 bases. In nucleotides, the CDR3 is TGTGCCAGCGGCGGTCCCTACGAGCAGTACGTC. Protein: CASGGPYEQYV.

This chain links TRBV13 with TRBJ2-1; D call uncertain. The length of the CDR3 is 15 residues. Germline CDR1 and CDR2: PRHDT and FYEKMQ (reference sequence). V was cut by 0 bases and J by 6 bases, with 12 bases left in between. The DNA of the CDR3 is TGTGCCAGCAGCTTAGGCTGGACGGCTACCAATGAGCAGTTCTTC. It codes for CASSLGWTATNEQFF.

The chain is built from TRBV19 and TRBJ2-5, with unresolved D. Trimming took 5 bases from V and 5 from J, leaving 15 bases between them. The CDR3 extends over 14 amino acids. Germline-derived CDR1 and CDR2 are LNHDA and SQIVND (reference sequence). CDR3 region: CASSYRSIRETQYF. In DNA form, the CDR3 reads TGTGCCAGTAGTTATCGCAGTATCCGGGAGACCCAGTACTTC.

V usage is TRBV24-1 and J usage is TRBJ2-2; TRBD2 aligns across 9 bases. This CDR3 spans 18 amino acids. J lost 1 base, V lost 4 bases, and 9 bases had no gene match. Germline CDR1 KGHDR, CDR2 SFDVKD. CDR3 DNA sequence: TGTGCCACCAGTGACGGAACTAGCGGGTATCGGAACACCGGGGAGCTGTTTTTT. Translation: CATSDGTSGYRNTGELFF.

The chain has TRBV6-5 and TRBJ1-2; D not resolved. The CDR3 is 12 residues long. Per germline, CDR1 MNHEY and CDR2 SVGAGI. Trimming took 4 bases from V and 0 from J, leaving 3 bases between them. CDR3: CASSFTNYGYTF. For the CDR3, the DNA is TGTGCCAGCAGTTTCACTAACTATGGCTACACCTTC.

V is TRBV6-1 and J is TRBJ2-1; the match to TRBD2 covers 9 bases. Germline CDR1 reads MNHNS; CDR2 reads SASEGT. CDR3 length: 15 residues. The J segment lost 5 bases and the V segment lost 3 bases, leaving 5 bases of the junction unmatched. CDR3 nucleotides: TGTGCCAGCAGTGAGGGCGGGGGGGCCCACAATGAGCAGTTCTTC. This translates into CASSEGGGAHNEQFF.

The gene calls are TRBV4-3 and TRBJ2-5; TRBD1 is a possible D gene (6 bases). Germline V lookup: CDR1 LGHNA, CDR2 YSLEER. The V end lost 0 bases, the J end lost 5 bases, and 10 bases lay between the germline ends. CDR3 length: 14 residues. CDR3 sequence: CASSQDTGMETQYF. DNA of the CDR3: TGCGCCAGCAGCCAAGATACAGGGATGGAGACCCAGTACTTC.

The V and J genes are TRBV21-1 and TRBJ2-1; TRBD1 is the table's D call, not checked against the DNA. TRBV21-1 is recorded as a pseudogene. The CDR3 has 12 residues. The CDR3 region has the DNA TGTGCCAGCAGCCTGGGCCCGGAATGGGAGTTCTTC. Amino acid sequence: CASSLGPEWEFF.

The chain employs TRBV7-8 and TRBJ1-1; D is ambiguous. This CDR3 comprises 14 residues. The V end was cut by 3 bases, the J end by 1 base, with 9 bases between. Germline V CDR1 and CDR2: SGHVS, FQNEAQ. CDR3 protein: CASSLGSANTEAFF. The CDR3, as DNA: TGTGCCAGCAGCTTGGGGTCCGCGAACACTGAAGCTTTCTTT.

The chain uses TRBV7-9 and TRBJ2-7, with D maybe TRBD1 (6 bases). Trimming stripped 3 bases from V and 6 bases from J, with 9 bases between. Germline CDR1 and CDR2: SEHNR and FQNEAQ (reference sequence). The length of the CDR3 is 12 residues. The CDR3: CASSFDRREQYF. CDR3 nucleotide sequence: TGTGCCAGCAGCTTCGACAGGCGCGAGCAGTACTTC.

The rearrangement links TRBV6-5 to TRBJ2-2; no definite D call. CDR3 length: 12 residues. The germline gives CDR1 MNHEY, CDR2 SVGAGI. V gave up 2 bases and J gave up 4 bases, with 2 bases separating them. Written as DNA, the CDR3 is TGTGCCAGCAGTTACGGCACCGGGGAGCTGTTTTTT. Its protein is CASSYGTGELFF.

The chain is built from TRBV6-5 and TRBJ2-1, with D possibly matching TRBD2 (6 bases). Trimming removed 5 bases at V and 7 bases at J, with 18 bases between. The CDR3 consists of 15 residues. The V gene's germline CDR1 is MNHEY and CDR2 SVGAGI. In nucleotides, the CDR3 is TGTGCCAGCAGTACGGTTAGGGACTCTCCAAATGAGCAGTTCTTC. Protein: CASSTVRDSPNEQFF.